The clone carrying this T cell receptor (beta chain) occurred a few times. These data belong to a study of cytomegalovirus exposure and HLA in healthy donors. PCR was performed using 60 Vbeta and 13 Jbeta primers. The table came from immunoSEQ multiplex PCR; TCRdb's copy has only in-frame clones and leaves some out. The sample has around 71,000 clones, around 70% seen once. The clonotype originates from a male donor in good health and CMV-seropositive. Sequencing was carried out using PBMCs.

CDR3 coding DNA: TGTGCCAGCATGGGCCCAGCCTACAATGAGCAGTTCTTC. Its translation: CASMGPAYNEQFF. The chain uses TRBV27 and TRBJ2-1; D uncertain. V lost 7 bases, J lost 2 bases, and 9 bases lay in between. Germline V lookup: CDR1 MNHEY, CDR2 SMNVEV (reference sequence). There are 13 residues in the CDR3.